This T cell receptor beta chain was documented in a study of spatial heterogeneity in lung cancer. Study-level information: Every unique TCR and UMI combination, on average, appeared more than ten times in raw reads.

Deletions cut 6 bases from V and 1 base from J, with 13 bases between. The germline V gene has CDR1 ENHRY and CDR2 SYGVKD. The CDR3 sequence is 16 residues long. Time point meaning: sample taken at primary tumor resection. The donor group consisted of around 77 patients who had untreated, early-stage non-small cell lung cancer. TCRdb re-called the 5' RACE reads with MiXCR, one entry per CDR3 protein. Of some 44,000 distinct CDR3 sequences in the sample, roughly 13% were seen once. This clonotype was seen ten or more times. Sample: PBMCs, taken at surgery. The rearrangement links TRBV10-3 to TRBJ2-6; D ambiguous. This clonotype was sampled from a male donor with early-stage non-small cell lung cancer. The CDR3 here is CAISQDPKSGANVLTF. The CDR3 DNA reads TGTGCCATCAGCCAGGACCCTAAATCTGGGGCCAACGTCCTGACTTTC.